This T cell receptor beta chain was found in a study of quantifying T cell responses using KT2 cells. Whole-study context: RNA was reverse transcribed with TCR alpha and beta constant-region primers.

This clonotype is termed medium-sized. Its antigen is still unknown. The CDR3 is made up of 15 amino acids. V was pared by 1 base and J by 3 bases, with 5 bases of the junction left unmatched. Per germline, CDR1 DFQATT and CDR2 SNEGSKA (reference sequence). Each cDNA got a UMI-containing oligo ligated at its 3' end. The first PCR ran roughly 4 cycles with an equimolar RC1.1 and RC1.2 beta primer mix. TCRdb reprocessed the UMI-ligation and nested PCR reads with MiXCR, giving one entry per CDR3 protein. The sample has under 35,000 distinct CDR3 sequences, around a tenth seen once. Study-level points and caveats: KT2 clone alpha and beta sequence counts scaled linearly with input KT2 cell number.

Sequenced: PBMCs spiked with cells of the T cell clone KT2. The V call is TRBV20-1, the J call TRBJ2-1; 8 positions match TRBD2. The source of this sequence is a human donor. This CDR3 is CSARVRLAGYNEQFF. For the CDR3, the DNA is TGCAGTGCTAGAGTCAGGCTAGCGGGCTACAATGAGCAGTTCTTC.